This T cell receptor beta chain comes out of a study of OX40 agonist ivuxolimab in advanced cancers. In the study overall: People in dose escalation had one of these cancers: hepatocellular carcinoma, melanoma, renal cell or head and neck cancer.

CDR1 and CDR2 (germline): ENHRY, SYGVKD. This CDR3 region has 13 residues. The V gene lost 10 bases and the J gene lost 0 bases, with 7 bases spanning the gap. Regarding this clone: Antigen: not known.

The cohort excluded patients with autoimmune disease history or systemic immunosuppression. At baseline, cycle 4 day 1, and cycle 7 day 1, blood was sampled. General study points: Expanded clones were, on average, more numerous in CD8+ T cells than in CD4+.

Repertoires were generated with immunoSEQ multiplex PCR, while TCRdb's copy carries only in-frame clones and drops some. The profile shows tens of thousands of clones, 80% to 90% of them singletons. Source: CD4+ or CD8+ T cells sorted from blood, taken in a trial of the OX40 agonist ivuxolimab. The chain employs TRBV10-3 and TRBJ1-6; TRBD1 might be the D (6 bases). The TCR was taken from an adult with an advanced solid tumor such as melanoma, head and neck, liver or kidney cancer. Here the CDR3 DNA reads TGTGCCACCAGGGGCTCCTATAATTCACCCCTCCACTTT. Its protein is CATRGSYNSPLHF.